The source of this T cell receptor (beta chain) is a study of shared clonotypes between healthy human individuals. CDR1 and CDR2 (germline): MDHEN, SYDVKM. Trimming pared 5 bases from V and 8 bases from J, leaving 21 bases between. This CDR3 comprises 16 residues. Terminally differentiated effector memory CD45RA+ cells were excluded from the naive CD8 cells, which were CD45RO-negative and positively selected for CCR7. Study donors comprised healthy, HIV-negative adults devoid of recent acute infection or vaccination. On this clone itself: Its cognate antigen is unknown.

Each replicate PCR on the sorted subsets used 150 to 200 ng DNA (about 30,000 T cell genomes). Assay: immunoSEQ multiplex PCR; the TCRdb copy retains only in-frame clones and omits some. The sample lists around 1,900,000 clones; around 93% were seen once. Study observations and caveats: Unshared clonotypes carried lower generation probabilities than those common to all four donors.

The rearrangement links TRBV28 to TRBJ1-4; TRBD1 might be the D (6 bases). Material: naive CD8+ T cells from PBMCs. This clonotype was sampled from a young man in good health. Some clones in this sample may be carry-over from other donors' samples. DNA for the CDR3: TGTGCCAGCAGTAACTACAGGGAGGCCGGAGAGGAAAAACTGTTTTTT. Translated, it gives CASSNYREAGEEKLFF.